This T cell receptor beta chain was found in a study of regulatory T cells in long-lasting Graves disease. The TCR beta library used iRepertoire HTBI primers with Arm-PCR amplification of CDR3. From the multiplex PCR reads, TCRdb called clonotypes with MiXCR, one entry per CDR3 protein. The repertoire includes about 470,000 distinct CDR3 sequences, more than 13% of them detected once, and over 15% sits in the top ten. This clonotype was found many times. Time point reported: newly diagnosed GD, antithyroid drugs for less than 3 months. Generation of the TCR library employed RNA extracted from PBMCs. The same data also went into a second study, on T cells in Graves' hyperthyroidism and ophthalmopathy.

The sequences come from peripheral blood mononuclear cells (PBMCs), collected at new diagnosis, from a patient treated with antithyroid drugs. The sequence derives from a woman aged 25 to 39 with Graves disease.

DNA for the CDR3: TGCAGTGCCACACAGGGCTACGAGCAGTACTTC. Protein: CSATQGYEQYF. This rearrangement joins TRBV20-1 to TRBJ2-7; possible D gene TRBD1, 6 bases. CDR1 DFQATT and CDR2 SNEGSKA come from the germline V gene (reference sequence). The CDR3 length is 11 residues. Trimming removed 6 bases from V and 3 bases from J, with 9 bases in between.